The rows below give T cell receptor beta chains drawn from one sample of a study of siplizumab effects on memory and regulatory T cells. Measured with immunoSEQ multiplex PCR; TCRdb has only the in-frame clones, and not every one. Of some 100,000 clones listed, 92% are singletons. The sequencing input was Tregs sorted from blood. The receptors were gathered from a human donor in good health. Each CDR3 is given with its conserved first and last residue. D genes are given only for firm matches. Clone size, where shown, is once, few, many, or a class for clones that have expanded.

>-|once|TRBV29-1|TRBJ2-2
CSVEPAVTGELFF
TGCAGCGTTGAACCCGCAGTGACCGGGGAGCTGTTTTTT
>-|-|TRBV10-1|TRBJ2-3
CASSESLTDTQYF
TGCGCCAGCAGTGAGTCTCTCACGGATACGCAGTATTTT
>-|-|TRBV28|TRBJ2-3
CASKAVTDTQYF
TGTGCCAGCAAAGCGGTCACAGATACGCAGTATTTT
>-|-|TRBV6-1|TRBJ1-5
CASSRASFGNQPQHF
TGTGCCAGCAGTAGGGCCTCCTTCGGCAATCAGCCCCAGCATTTT
>-|-|TRBV7-9|TRBJ1-5
CASSLVGVDQPQHF
TGTGCCAGCAGCTTAGTGGGCGTCGATCAGCCCCAGCATTTT
>TRBD1|once|TRBV11-2|TRBJ2-1
CASSPWDRGNYNEQFF
TGTGCCAGCAGCCCTTGGGACAGGGGGAATTACAATGAGCAGTTCTTC
>-|-|TRBV11-2|TRBJ2-6
CASSFSTVLGANVLTF
TGTGCCAGCAGCTTTTCGACCGTTCTAGGGGCCAACGTCCTGACTTTC
>-|-|TRBV2|TRBJ2-7
CASSDIGRSTYEQYF
TGTGCCAGCAGTGATATTGGCAGGTCCACCTACGAGCAGTACTTC
>-|-|TRBV29-1|TRBJ1-4
CSVQRQILNEKLFF
TGCAGCGTTCAAAGGCAGATCCTTAATGAAAAACTGTTTTTT
>TRBD2|-|TRBV27|TRBJ2-5
CASSLGTSGAGTQYF
TGTGCCAGCAGCCTCGGGACTAGCGGGGCCGGGACCCAGTACTTC
>-|many|TRBV6-5|TRBJ1-1
CASSYSLINTEAFF
TGTGCCAGCAGTTACTCCTTGATAAACACTGAAGCTTTCTTT
>TRBD1|-|TRBV2|TRBJ2-7
CASRTTGGGYEQYF
TGTGCCAGCAGAACCACAGGGGGCGGTTACGAGCAGTACTTC
>TRBD1|-|TRBV6-5|TRBJ2-3
CASSYTGQGTKYF
TGTGCCAGCAGTTACACAGGACAGGGGACCAAGTATTTT
>-|-|TRBV11-1|TRBJ2-2
CASSSTSTGELFF
TGTGCCAGCAGTTCGACTTCAACCGGGGAGCTGTTTTTT